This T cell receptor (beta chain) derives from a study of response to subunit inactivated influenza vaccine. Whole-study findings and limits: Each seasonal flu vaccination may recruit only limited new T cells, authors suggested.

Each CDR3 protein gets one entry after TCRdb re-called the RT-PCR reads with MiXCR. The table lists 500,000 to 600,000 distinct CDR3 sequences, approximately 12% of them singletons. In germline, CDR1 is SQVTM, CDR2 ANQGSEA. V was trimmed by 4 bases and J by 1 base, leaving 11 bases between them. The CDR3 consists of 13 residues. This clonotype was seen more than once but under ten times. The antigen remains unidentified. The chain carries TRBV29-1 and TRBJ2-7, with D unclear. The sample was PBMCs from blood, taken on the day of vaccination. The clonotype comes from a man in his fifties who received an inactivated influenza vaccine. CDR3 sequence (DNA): TGCAGCGTTGGTGGGCTAGTATCCTACGAGCAGTACTTC. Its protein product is CSVGGLVSYEQYF.